The clone carrying this T cell receptor (beta chain) appeared a few times. V lost 7 bases and J lost 1, with 11 bases in between. CDR3 length: 15 residues. The germline gives CDR1 LNHDA, CDR2 SQIVND (reference sequence). This record belongs to a study of shared clonotypes between healthy human individuals. The assay was immunoSEQ multiplex PCR, and TCRdb's table has in-frame clones only and misses some. The table lists 980,000 or so clones, about 80% of them singletons. This sequence was found in a man younger than 30 in good health. This chain links TRBV19 with TRBJ1-6; D is ambiguous. The sequenced sample was memory CD4+ T cells sorted from blood. The sample's subset: CD45RA-negative fraction. CDR3 residues: CASMGSRSYNSPLHF. CDR3 DNA: TGTGCCAGTATGGGGTCGCGGTCCTATAATTCACCCCTCCACTTT.